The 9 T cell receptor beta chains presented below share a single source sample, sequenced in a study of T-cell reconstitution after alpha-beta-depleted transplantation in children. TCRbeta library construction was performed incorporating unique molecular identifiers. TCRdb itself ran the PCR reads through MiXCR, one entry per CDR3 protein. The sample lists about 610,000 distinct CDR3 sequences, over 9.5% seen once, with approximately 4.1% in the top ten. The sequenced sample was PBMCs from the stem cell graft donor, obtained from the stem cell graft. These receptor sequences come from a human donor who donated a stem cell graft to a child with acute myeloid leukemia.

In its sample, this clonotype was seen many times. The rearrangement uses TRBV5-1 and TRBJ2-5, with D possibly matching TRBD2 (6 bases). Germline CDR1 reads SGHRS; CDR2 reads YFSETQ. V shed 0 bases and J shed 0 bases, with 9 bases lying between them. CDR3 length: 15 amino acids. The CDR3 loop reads CASSLDRGYQETQYF. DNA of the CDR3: TGCGCCAGCAGCTTGGATCGGGGGTACCAAGAGACCCAGTACTTC.

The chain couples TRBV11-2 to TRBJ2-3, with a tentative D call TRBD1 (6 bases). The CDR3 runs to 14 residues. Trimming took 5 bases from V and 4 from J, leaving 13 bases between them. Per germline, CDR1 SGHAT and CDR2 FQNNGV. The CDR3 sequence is CASSQGLGPDTQYF. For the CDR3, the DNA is TGTGCCAGCAGCCAGGGGCTAGGCCCAGATACGCAGTATTTT.

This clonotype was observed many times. CDR3 DNA: TGCGCCAGCAGCCAAGAAGCGGGGACCTACAATGAGCAGTTCTTC. Translating gives CASSQEAGTYNEQFF. The V call is TRBV4-3, the J call TRBJ2-1, with TRBD2 identical over 7 bases. Germline V gene data show CDR1 as LGHNA and CDR2 as YSLEER. Trimming at V came to 0 bases and at J to 2 bases, leaving 1 base not matched to a gene. This CDR3 has 15 amino acids.

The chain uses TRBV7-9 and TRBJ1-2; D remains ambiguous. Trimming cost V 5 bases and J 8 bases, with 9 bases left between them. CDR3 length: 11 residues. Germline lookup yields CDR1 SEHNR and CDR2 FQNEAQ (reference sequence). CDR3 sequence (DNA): TGTGCCAGCAGCCCTAATCGGGGCTACACCTTC. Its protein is CASSPNRGYTF.

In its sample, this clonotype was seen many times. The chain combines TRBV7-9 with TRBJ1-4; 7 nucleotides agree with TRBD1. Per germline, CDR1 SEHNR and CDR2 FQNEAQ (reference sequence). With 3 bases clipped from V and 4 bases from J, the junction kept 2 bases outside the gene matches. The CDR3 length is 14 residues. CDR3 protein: CASSLTGSNEKLFF. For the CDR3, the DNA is TGTGCCAGCAGCTTGACAGGGAGTAATGAAAAACTGTTTTTT.

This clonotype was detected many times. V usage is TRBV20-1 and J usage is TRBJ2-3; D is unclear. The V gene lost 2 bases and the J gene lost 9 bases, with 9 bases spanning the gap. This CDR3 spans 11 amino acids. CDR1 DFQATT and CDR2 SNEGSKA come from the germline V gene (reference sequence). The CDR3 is CSARPSETQYF. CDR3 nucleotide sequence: TGCAGTGCTAGACCAAGCGAGACGCAGTATTTT.

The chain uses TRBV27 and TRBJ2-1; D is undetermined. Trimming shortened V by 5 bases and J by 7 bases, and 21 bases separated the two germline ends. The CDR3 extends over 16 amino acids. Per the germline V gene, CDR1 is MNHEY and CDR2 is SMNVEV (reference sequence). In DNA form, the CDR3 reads TGTGCCAGCAGTCCCCGTACCTGGAGCCCTGAGAATGAGCAGTTCTTC. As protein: CASSPRTWSPENEQFF.

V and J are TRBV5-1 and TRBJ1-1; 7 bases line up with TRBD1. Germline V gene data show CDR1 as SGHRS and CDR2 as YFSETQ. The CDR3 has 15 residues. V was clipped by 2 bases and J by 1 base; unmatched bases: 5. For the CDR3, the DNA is TGCGCCAGCAGCTTCTGGACAGGAACGAACACTGAAGCTTTCTTT. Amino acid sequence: CASSFWTGTNTEAFF. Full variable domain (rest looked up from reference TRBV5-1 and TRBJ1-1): KAGVTQTPRYLIKTRGQQVTLSCSPISGHRSVSWYQQTPGQGLQFLFEYFSETQRNKGNFPGRFSGRQFSNSRSEMNVSTLELGDSALYLCASSFWTGTNTEAFFGQGTRLTVV.

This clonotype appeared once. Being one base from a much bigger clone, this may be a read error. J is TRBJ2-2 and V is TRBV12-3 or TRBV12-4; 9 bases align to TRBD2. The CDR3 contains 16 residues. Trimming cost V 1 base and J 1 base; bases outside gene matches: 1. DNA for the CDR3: TGTGCCAGCAGTTTAGGGACTAGCGAGAACACCGGGGAGCTGTTTTTT. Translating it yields CASSLGTSENTGELFF.